Listed below are T cell receptor beta chains from one sample, sequenced in a study of tumor and adjacent non-tumor tissue in lung cancer. TCRdb reprocessed the multiplex PCR reads via MiXCR and lists one record per CDR3 protein. Here the sample spans under 95,000 distinct CDR3 sequences, roughly 80% being singletons. Material for sequencing was distant non-tumor lung tissue. These receptors all stem from a man aged 60 to 69 with non-small cell lung cancer. The CDR3 runs from the conserved cysteine through the conserved F or W. Each record gives: CDR3 DNA, CDR3 protein, D gene, J gene, V gene, clone size. A D gene is named only where the DNA matches it firmly. The listing skips clone size in some rows; elsewhere it reads once, few, many or a size class.

TGTGCCGGCAGTTTATCGGCTAGTTGGGAGACCCAGTACTTC | CAGSLSASWETQYF | . | TRBJ2-5 | TRBV12-3/TRBV12-4 | .
TGTGCCAGCAGTCTGGGGAGCGGAGGAGTCACGGGGCCGTATTTT | CASSLGSGGVTGPYF | . | TRBJ2-3 | TRBV12-3/TRBV12-4 | .
TGCAGTGCTAGAGAGGGGGCAGGAAAACTCAATCAGCCCCAGCATTTT | CSAREGAGKLNQPQHF | . | TRBJ1-5 | TRBV20-1 | few
TGCGCCAGCAGCTTGCTCGGGACAGGCACAGATACGCAGTATTTT | CASSLLGTGTDTQYF | TRBD1 | TRBJ2-3 | TRBV5-1 | once
TGTGCCAGCAGTTTTCGACAGATCTACGAGCAGTGCTTC | CASSFRQIYEQCF | . | TRBJ2-7 | TRBV28 | .
TGCGCCAGCAGTTCCCGGGCCGAAAGAGATACGCAGTATTTT | CASSSRAERDTQYF | . | TRBJ2-3 | TRBV6-2/TRBV6-3 | once
TGTGACAGCAGACATATCTCTAGGGCCAACGTCCTGACTTTC | CDSRHISRANVLTF | . | TRBJ2-6 | TRBV11-2 | .
TGTGCCAGCAGCATACGGACAGGGGAAAACGGGGAGCTGTTTTTT | CASSIRTGENGELFF | TRBD1 | TRBJ2-2 | TRBV7-9 | .
TGTGCCAGCAGCTTAGCCCTTCGCCATGGACATGGGGCGTATTCACTCCTCCACTTT | CASSLALRHGHGAYSLLHF | . | TRBJ1-6 | TRBV7-9 | .
TGCGCCGGCGGCCAAGGGGAAGGGGTTAATCAGCCCCAGCATTTT | CAGGQGEGVNQPQHF | . | TRBJ1-5 | TRBV4-1 | .
TGTGCCAGCCGTGGGCTCTTCCAAGAGACACAGTACTTC | CASRGLFQETQYF | . | TRBJ2-5 | TRBV6-5 | .
TGCAGAGCTAGTGCGGAAAAAAGGGGTCCAGATACACAGTATTTT | CRASAEKRGPDTQYF | . | TRBJ2-3 | TRBV20-1 | .
TGTGCCAGCAGTTATCTGCAGGGGTCTATAGGTGGCCATGAGCAGTTCTTC | CASSYLQGSIGGHEQFF | . | TRBJ2-1 | TRBV12-3/TRBV12-4 | .
TGCAGTGCTAAATCGGTGCCGAGAGAAGGACTAGCGGGAGGGCCTGGGGAGACCCAGTACTTC | CSAKSVPREGLAGGPGETQYF | TRBD2 | TRBJ2-5 | TRBV20-1 | many
TGCAGTGCTATATGGGAAAATAGCAATCATCCCCAGCATTTT | CSAIWENSNHPQHF | . | TRBJ1-5 | TRBV20-1 | .
TGTGCCAGCAACTTACCGCCGAATCTGTATGGTCGGAACACTGAAGCATTCTTT | CASNLPPNLYGRNTEAFF | . | TRBJ1-1 | TRBV11-3 | .
TGTGTCAGCAGCTTGGGGCAGGCTGACACTGAAGCTTTCTTT | CVSSLGQADTEAFF | . | TRBJ1-1 | TRBV5-5 | .
TGTGCCTGCAGCGCAGGCACAGTTACGCAGTTTTTT | CACSAGTVTQFF | . | TRBJ2-3 | TRBV6-5 | .
TGCAGTGCCCTGGGGGGACAGGGAGGGACTGAAGCTTTCTTT | CSALGGQGGTEAFF | TRBD1 | TRBJ1-1 | TRBV20-1 | many
TGTGCCAGCGGCTCTGAACAGGTCCAAGAGACCCAGCACTTC | CASGSEQVQETQHF | . | TRBJ2-5 | TRBV11-2 | .
TGTGTCAGCAGTGTCAGGGGCGGTGGGACTGGGGAGCTGTCTTTT | CVSSVRGGGTGELSF | . | TRBJ2-2 | TRBV6-1 | .
TGCAGCGTTGACCGGGACAGAATTTTAGCCGACGAGCAGTACTTC | CSVDRDRILADEQYF | TRBD1 | TRBJ2-7 | TRBV29-1 | .
TGTGCCAGCAGACCGAGGGGTAACTCCTACAATGAGCAATTCTTC | CASRPRGNSYNEQFF | . | TRBJ2-1 | TRBV6-2/TRBV6-3 | .
TGTGCCAGCAGCGCCCGGGATAAATCACCCCTCCACTTT | CASSARDKSPLHF | . | TRBJ1-6 | TRBV11-3 | .
TGTGCCAGCAGTTACACGATGACAGGTGGTACGTTAAACATTCAGTACTTC | CASSYTMTGGTLNIQYF | . | TRBJ2-4 | TRBV6-2/TRBV6-3 | .
TGTGCCAGCAGACCAGCGGGCGGGGCGTCGCGTGAGACCCAGTACTTC | CASRPAGGASRETQYF | . | TRBJ2-5 | TRBV11-3 | .
TGTGCCAGCAGCCAAGGTGCGGGAGCGTACGATGAGCAGTTCTTC | CASSQGAGAYDEQFF | TRBD2 | TRBJ2-1 | TRBV4-3 | .
TGTGCCAGCAAGAAACAGGGATCAGGGGAGACCCAGTACTTC | CASKKQGSGETQYF | . | TRBJ2-5 | TRBV12-3/TRBV12-4 | many
TGTACCAGCAGCTCATACGGACGGCAGAGTGAAGCTTTCTTT | CTSSSYGRQSEAFF | . | TRBJ1-1 | TRBV11-3 | .
TGCAGCGATGTAATTCTAGCGGGAGGGACAGATACGCGCTATTTT | CSDVILAGGTDTRYF | TRBD2 | TRBJ2-3 | TRBV29-1 | .
TGTGCCAGCAGCCTAGCGGGAACCAGCTCTGGGGCCAACGTCCTCTCTTTC | CASSLAGTSSGANVLSF | TRBD2 | TRBJ2-6 | TRBV6-5 | .
TGTGCCAGCAGCTTGGGGGAGCACCTCCAAGAGACCCAGTACTTC | CASSLGEHLQETQYF | . | TRBJ2-5 | TRBV5-4 | .
TGTGCCAGCAGTGATACCGGGACTGCGGGGGTCCAATACTTC | CASSDTGTAGVQYF | TRBD2 | TRBJ2-5 | TRBV6-5 | .
TGTGCCAGCAGCTTCCTTACACCGGCCCTCGAGTACGAGCAGTACTTC | CASSFLTPALEYEQYF | . | TRBJ2-7 | TRBV11-3 | .
TGTGTCAGCAGTCCAACCATCGGGGGAGCCACTGGGGCCAACGTCCTGACTTTC | CVSSPTIGGATGANVLTF | . | TRBJ2-6 | TRBV11-2 | .